Following are 32 T cell receptor beta chains from one sample sequenced in a study of T-cell memory formation after mild COVID-19. TCRdb used MiXCR to reprocess the 5' RACE reads, holding one entry per CDR3 protein. The sample consists of just over 350,000 distinct CDR3 sequences, roughly 14% of them appearing once. Sequencing was done on a sample of PBMCs or a T cell subset sorted from them (not recorded which). Receptors originate from a man aged 18-30 years who had mild COVID-19 (a few samples of this study predate the infection). Cell type and time point are not known.

V and J are TRBV29-1 and TRBJ2-7; D tentatively fits TRBD1 or TRBD2 (5 bases each). Trimming removed 2 bases from V and 4 bases from J, with 9 bases in between. The germline V gene has CDR1 SQVTM and CDR2 ANQGSEA. The CDR3 covers 12 residues. CDR3 bases: TGCAGCGTTGAACAGGGAGATTACGAGCAGTACTTC. This gives the protein CSVEQGDYEQYF.

On this clonotype itself: At one end, the junction sequence differs from germline, possibly due to a read error. V usage is TRBV9 and J usage is TRBJ2-1; the D is unclear. The length of the CDR3 is 13 residues. The germline V gene has CDR1 SGDLS and CDR2 YYNGEE. CDR3 region: CASSVLGYNDQFF. CDR3 nucleotides: TGTGCCAGCAGCGTACTAGGTTACAATGATCAGTTCTTC.

The V call is TRBV27, the J call TRBJ2-7; 8 bases match TRBD1. The CDR3 consists of 15 residues. Germline values: CDR1 MNHEY, CDR2 SMNVEV (reference sequence). V trimming: 6 bases; J trimming: 1 base; junction bases outside the gene matches: 8. The CDR3 reads CASRTLGQGSYEQYF. The CDR3 nucleotides read TGTGCCAGCAGAACCCTAGGACAGGGTTCCTACGAGCAGTACTTC.

This clonotype was counted at least ten times. The genes are TRBV7-2 and TRBJ2-2; D not certain. The CDR3 is 12 residues long. Germline CDR1 and CDR2: SGHTA and FQGNSA. With 3 bases removed from V and 3 bases from J, the gap between germline ends came to 2 bases. This CDR3 reads CASSLYTGELFF. CDR3 nucleotide sequence: TGTGCCAGCAGCTTGTACACCGGGGAGCTGTTTTTT.

This clonotype occurred many times. The rearrangement links TRBV30 to TRBJ2-7; TRBD1 might be the D (6 bases). Between the trimmed V and J ends, which lost 5 bases and 5 bases, there was a span of 16 bases. CDR3 length equals 13 residues. Germline-derived CDR1 and CDR2 are GTSNPN and SVGIG (reference sequence). CDR3 in DNA: TGTGCCTGGGACCTACAGGGTCTACACGAGCAGTACTTC. Translating it yields CAWDLQGLHEQYF.

This clonotype was seen ten or more times. The CDR3: CASSYSGGYEKLFF. For the CDR3, the DNA is TGTGCCAGCAGTTACTCCGGGGGCTATGAAAAACTGTTTTTT. The chain has TRBV6-5 and TRBJ1-4, with a possible D match to TRBD1 (6 bases). This CDR3 has 14 residues. Deletions cut 0 bases from V and 6 bases from J, with 8 bases between. Per the germline V gene, CDR1 is MNHEY and CDR2 is SVGAGI.

The sample holds a few counts of this clonotype. This chain connects TRBV4-3 to TRBJ2-3, with 8 bases lining up with TRBD2. This CDR3 has 15 residues. J lost 0 bases, V lost 5 bases, and 4 bases had no gene match. The V gene's germline CDR1 is LGHNA and CDR2 YSLEER. The chain's CDR3 is CASSTLAGSTDTQYF. CDR3 DNA sequence: TGCGCCAGCAGCACCCTAGCGGGCAGCACAGATACGCAGTATTTT.

This clonotype has just a few counts. This may be a read error, as it is one base from a much larger clone. The chain employs TRBV7-9 and TRBJ2-3, with unresolved D. The ends were cut back, 5 bases at V and 2 bases at J, with 5 bases in the middle. Germline lookup yields CDR1 SEHNR and CDR2 FQNEAQ (reference sequence). This CDR3 region has 12 residues. CDR3 sequence (DNA): TGTGCCAGCAGCCGAGCCACAGATACGCAGTATTTT. It is translated as CASSRATDTQYF.

The chain combines TRBV5-5 with TRBJ2-5; weak D call: TRBD2 (5 bases). Germline V gene sequence: CDR1 SGHKS, CDR2 YYEKEE (reference sequence). V lost 0 bases and J lost 4, with 13 bases in between. CDR3 size: 15 residues. CDR3 residues: CASSLEGSEGETQYF. CDR3 DNA: TGTGCCAGCAGCTTGGAGGGCTCCGAGGGAGAGACCCAGTACTTC.

Details on this clonotype: A read error may account for a junction end that differs from germline. V usage is TRBV2 and J usage is TRBJ2-5, with a possible D match to TRBD1 (5 bases). Looked up from germline, CDR1 is SNHLY and CDR2 is FYNNEI. The CDR3 is made up of 13 amino acids. CDR3 DNA sequence: TGTGCCAGCCGTGACAGAGCCGTCGGGACCCAGTACTTC. Amino acids: CASRDRAVGTQYF.

This clonotype was observed a handful of times. The gene calls are TRBV7-2 and TRBJ1-1; D is uncertain. Per the germline V gene, CDR1 is SGHTA and CDR2 is FQGNSA. The CDR3 loop spans 11 amino acids. V was pared by 3 bases and J by 6 bases, with 5 bases between. CDR3 DNA sequence: TGTGCCAGCAGCTTTGGGGCTGAAGCTTTCTTT. Its translation: CASSFGAEAFF.

The chain joins TRBV20-1 to TRBJ2-5; TRBD1 matches 7 bases. The germline CDR1 and CDR2 sequences are DFQATT and SNEGSKA (reference sequence). The trim removed 3 bases at V and 8 bases at J, leaving 9 bases unmatched. CDR3 length: 13 residues. The CDR3 reads CSASGDSILTQYF. CDR3 in DNA: TGCAGTGCTAGTGGGGACAGCATCCTTACCCAGTACTTC.

The gene calls are TRBV20-1 and TRBJ2-7; 8 bases fit TRBD2. J was trimmed by 3 bases and V by 0 bases; bases with no gene match: 4. From germline, CDR1 is DFQATT and CDR2 SNEGSKA (reference sequence). The CDR3 covers 14 residues. The CDR3, as DNA: TGCAGTGCTAGAGAGCCTAGCGGGTACTACGAGCAGTACGTC. This codes for CSAREPSGYYEQYV.

This clonotype was detected ten times or more. The rearrangement uses TRBV24-1 and TRBJ2-5; perhaps D is TRBD1 or TRBD2 (6 bases each). The germline V gene has CDR1 KGHDR and CDR2 SFDVKD. This CDR3 is 14 amino acids long. V was cut by 5 bases and J by 1 base, with 10 bases left in between. The CDR3 DNA sequence: TGTGCCACCAGTGTCTCGGGGGCCCAAGAGACCCAGTACTTC. This gives the protein CATSVSGAQETQYF.

The J gene is TRBJ2-1, the V gene TRBV24-1; TRBD1 might be the D (6 bases). V was shortened by 7 bases and J by 8 bases, with 23 bases between the two germline ends. Germline CDR1 reads KGHDR; CDR2 reads SFDVKD. The CDR3 covers 16 residues. The CDR3 reads CATSDTGTHLIDEQFF. The DNA of the CDR3 is TGTGCCACCAGCGATACCGGGACACACCTTATAGATGAGCAGTTCTTC.

This chain joins TRBV30 and TRBJ1-1, with D uncertain. V lost 3 bases and J 7 bases, leaving 6 bases between the germline ends. Germline CDR1 is GTSNPN and CDR2 is SVGIG (reference sequence). This CDR3 spans 10 amino acids. The CDR3 region is CAWSHVEAFF. CDR3 DNA: TGTGCCTGGAGCCACGTTGAAGCTTTCTTT.

The CDR3 protein is CASSLAPLAGDTYNEQFF. CDR3 nucleotides: TGCGCCAGCAGCTTGGCCCCATTGGCGGGTGACACCTACAATGAGCAGTTCTTC. The rearrangement joins TRBV5-1 to TRBJ2-1, with D possibly matching TRBD2 (5 bases). Germline V CDR1 and CDR2: SGHRS, YFSETQ. The CDR3 covers 18 residues. V shed 0 bases and J shed 2 bases, with 18 bases lying between them.

This chain uses TRBV20-1 with TRBJ1-1; no clear D gene. The CDR3 runs 13 residues. The germline gives CDR1 DFQATT, CDR2 SNEGSKA (reference sequence). Trimming cost V 4 bases and J 2 bases, with 11 bases left between them. This CDR3 reads CSATRAANTEAFF. In DNA, the CDR3 is TGCAGTGCTACCCGGGCAGCTAACACTGAAGCTTTCTTT.

This clonotype was picked up a small number of times. The J gene is TRBJ1-2, the V gene TRBV12-3 or TRBV12-4, with D tentatively TRBD1 (5 bases). The CDR3 has 16 residues. Trimming shortened V by 6 bases and J by 1 base, and 18 bases separated the two germline ends. CDR3 loop: CASRRGAGTINYGYTF. The DNA for the CDR3 is TGTGCCAGCAGAAGAGGCGCGGGGACGATTAACTATGGCTACACCTTC.

This clonotype was detected a few times. The chain is built from TRBV4-3 and TRBJ1-2; tentative D call: TRBD1 (5 bases). Between the trimmed V and J ends, which lost 0 bases and 5 bases, there was a span of 25 bases. Germline CDR1 LGHNA, CDR2 YSLEER. The CDR3 contains 19 residues. The CDR3 loop is CASSQDTPVGTLMGYGYTF. For the CDR3, the DNA is TGCGCCAGCAGCCAAGACACGCCTGTGGGGACCCTAATGGGTTATGGCTACACCTTC.

This clonotype was picked up a small number of times. The V call is TRBV7-3, the J call TRBJ2-3; D is possibly TRBD2 (6 bases). Trimming removed 4 bases at V and 5 bases at J, with 13 bases between. Germline lookup yields CDR1 SGHTA and CDR2 FQGTGA. The length of the CDR3 is 14 residues. The CDR3 DNA reads TGTGCCAGCAGCTCAACGCGGGGCGGAGATACGCAGTATTTT. Its translation is CASSSTRGGDTQYF.

The rearrangement joins TRBV7-8 to TRBJ1-1, with D perhaps matching TRBD1 (6 bases). Per germline, CDR1 SGHVS and CDR2 FQNEAQ. Deletions cut 9 bases from V and 1 base from J, with 15 bases between. The CDR3 runs 14 residues. CDR3 region: CASKNPDRNTEAFF. In DNA form, the CDR3 reads TGTGCCAGTAAGAACCCGGACAGGAACACTGAAGCTTTCTTT.

This clonotype was detected only a few times. The chain links TRBV2 to TRBJ1-1; possibly TRBD1 for D (6 bases). The germline V gene has CDR1 SNHLY and CDR2 FYNNEI. V lost 7 bases to trimming and J lost 10 bases, with 19 bases between them. The CDR3 has 13 amino acids. The CDR3 region is CASTQQGIMRAFF. In nucleotides, the CDR3 is TGTGCCAGCACTCAACAGGGTATAATGCGAGCTTTCTTT.

The chain joins TRBV7-6 to TRBJ2-3, with D possibly matching TRBD2 (6 bases). V lost 2 bases to trimming and J lost 5 bases, with 8 bases between them. CDR3 length: 13 amino acids. The germline gives CDR1 SGHVS, CDR2 FNYEAQ. The CDR3: CASSLNGGDTQYF. The CDR3 bases are TGTGCCAGCAGCTTAAACGGGGGAGATACGCAGTATTTT.

The rearrangement links TRBV6-2 or TRBV6-3 to TRBJ2-2; D gene uncertain. This CDR3 region has 14 residues. V lost 7 bases, J lost 1 base, and 10 bases lay in between. Germline-derived CDR1 and CDR2 are MNHEY and SVGEGT. This chain's CDR3 is CASTPEWNTGELFF. CDR3 in DNA: TGTGCCAGCACCCCAGAATGGAACACCGGGGAGCTGTTTTTT.

In the case of this clonotype: A much more abundant neighbour one base away suggests this may be a read error. This is likely a read error, given that the CDR3 carries no conserved phenylalanine or tryptophan at its end. The J gene is TRBJ1-2, the V gene TRBV30; TRBD1 might be the D (6 bases). The CDR3 is made up of 12 amino acids. The V end was cut by 2 bases, the J end by 8 bases, with 12 bases between. Germline-derived CDR1 and CDR2 are GTSNPN and SVGIG (reference sequence). DNA for the CDR3: TGTGCCTGGAGTACAGGGATCCGGGGCTACACCTCC. Translating gives CAWSTGIRGYTS.

This clonotype showed up just a few times. The chain recombines TRBV2 with TRBJ2-5; no firm D call. Between the trimmed V and J ends, which lost 8 bases and 1 base, there was a span of 11 bases. This CDR3 spans 13 amino acids. Germline V gene sequence: CDR1 SNHLY, CDR2 FYNNEI. CDR3 protein: CASGGISQETQYF. The CDR3 DNA follows: TGTGCCAGCGGTGGAATTTCCCAAGAGACCCAGTACTTC.

This clonotype has only a few counts. This chain uses TRBV9 with TRBJ2-5, with 8 nucleotides matching TRBD2. This CDR3 has 15 residues. CDR1 and CDR2 (germline): SGDLS, YYNGEE. V trimming: 2 bases; J trimming: 2 bases; junction bases outside the gene matches: 5. CDR3 region: CASSVTAGVQETQYF. In DNA form, the CDR3 reads TGTGCCAGCAGCGTGACAGCGGGGGTGCAAGAGACCCAGTACTTC.

This clonotype occurred many times. The CDR3 sequence: CASSQEARGVEQPQHF. The DNA of the CDR3 is TGCGCCAGCAGCCAAGAGGCGAGGGGCGTCGAGCAGCCCCAGCATTTT. The rearrangement links TRBV4-1 to TRBJ1-5; D possibly corresponds to TRBD1 (5 bases). CDR3 length equals 16 residues. CDR1 and CDR2 (germline): MGHRA, YSYEKL. Trimming took 0 bases from V and 7 from J, leaving 16 bases between them.

In its sample, this clonotype was seen a few times. V is TRBV29-1 and J is TRBJ2-5; D is uncertain. This CDR3 contains 13 residues. Germline loops: CDR1 SQVTM, CDR2 ANQGSEA. V lost 4 bases and J 5 bases, leaving 14 bases between the germline ends. The DNA of the CDR3 is TGCAGCGTTGTCACTCAAGGGCGGGAGACCCAGTACTTC. Amino acid sequence: CSVVTQGRETQYF.

This clonotype has only a few counts. The chain is built from TRBV12-3 or TRBV12-4 and TRBJ2-3, with TRBD2 as a possible D gene (6 bases). The CDR3 length is 12 residues. Trimming shortened V by 5 bases and J by 8 bases, and 11 bases separated the two germline ends. The CDR3 region has the DNA TGTGCCAGCAGTCCAACGGGGGTTACGCAGTATTTT. Translation gives CASSPTGVTQYF.

This clonotype appeared a few times. The rearrangement links TRBV4-3 to TRBJ2-3; 7 bases are shared with TRBD2. After removal of 0 bases from V and 6 bases from J, the junction contained 6 bases not matched to a gene. The CDR3 runs 15 residues. Germline CDR1 is LGHNA and CDR2 is YSLEER. CDR3 protein: CASSQDHGGGDTQYF. CDR3 bases: TGCGCCAGCAGCCAAGATCACGGCGGGGGTGATACGCAGTATTTT.